A single sample gave rise to the 23 T cell receptor beta chains below, sequenced in a study of cytomegalovirus exposure and HLA in healthy donors (dated by TCRdb to about 2017). Library construction relied on the immunoSEQ multiplex PCR assay. For the multiplex PCR, a mixture combining 60 forward primers for TCR Vbeta segments and 13 reverse primers for TCR Jbeta segments was used. In TCRdb, the immuneACCESS table is reduced to in-frame sequences with V and J assigned. These tables do not hold every clone; where another copy was compared, an unresolved V gene accounts for under half, and the others remain unexplained. The sample includes 160,000 or so clones, with roughly 80% observed a single time. About 9.1% of the sample lies in the top ten. The sequenced sample was PBMCs. These receptors all come from a man in his late teens or twenties in good health and CMV-seropositive.

V and J are TRBV7-2 and TRBJ2-4, with a tentative D call TRBD1 (6 bases). Trimming cost V 1 base and J 0 bases, with 13 bases left between them. Per the germline V gene, CDR1 is SGHTA and CDR2 is FQGNSA. The CDR3 length is 17 residues. CDR3 residues: CASSLVGTSLAKNIQYF. The CDR3 bases are TGTGCCAGCAGCTTAGTTGGGACATCGCTAGCCAAAAACATTCAGTACTTC.

The V gene is TRBV5-6, the J gene TRBJ2-3, with 7 bases lining up with TRBD2. The germline V gene has CDR1 SGHDT and CDR2 YYEEEE. The CDR3 covers 15 residues. With V trimmed by 1 base and J by 11 bases, 13 bases remained unmatched. Here the CDR3 DNA reads TGTGCCAGCAGCTTGCTGGGTTGGGGGGGTGATGGGCAGTATTTT. As protein: CASSLLGWGGDGQYF.

The rearrangement links TRBV7-9 to TRBJ2-1; 9 bases are shared with TRBD1. The CDR3 totals 17 residues. Germline CDR1 is SEHNR and CDR2 is FQNEAQ (reference sequence). V lost 1 base and J lost 6; bases outside the gene matches: 10. In nucleotides, the CDR3 is TGTGCCAGCAGCTTAGTAGGGGGACAGGGACGGATCAATGAGCAGTTCTTC. Protein: CASSLVGGQGRINEQFF.

The chain has TRBV6-6 and TRBJ1-2; 10 positions agree with TRBD1. The junction had 5 bases not matched to a gene; V was cut back by 6 bases and J by 4 bases. Germline values: CDR1 MNHNY, CDR2 SVGAGI (reference sequence). This CDR3 has 14 residues. The CDR3 sequence: CASRSRQGAYGYTF. The CDR3 bases are TGTGCCAGCAGGAGTAGACAGGGGGCCTATGGCTACACCTTC.

The rearrangement links TRBV6-6 to TRBJ1-2; 7 bases are shared with TRBD1. The CDR3 spans 16 residues. Germline V CDR1 and CDR2: MNHNY, SVGAGI (reference sequence). The V and J ends lost 6 bases and 1 base, in that order; junction bases with no gene match: 11. Here the CDR3 DNA reads TGTGCCAGCAGCCCCGGACAGGCGACCTTTAACTATGGCTACACCTTC. Protein: CASSPGQATFNYGYTF.

Here the CDR3 reads CASRKKREFAYNEQFF. CDR3 bases: TGCGCCAGCAGGAAGAAGCGGGAGTTCGCCTACAATGAGCAGTTCTTC. The genes are TRBV5-1 and TRBJ2-1; 8 bases match TRBD2. CDR1 SGHRS and CDR2 YFSETQ come from the germline V gene. CDR3 size: 16 residues. After removal of 5 bases from V and 2 bases from J, the junction contained 9 bases not matched to a gene. Full variable domain (missing parts from reference TRBV5-1 and TRBJ2-1): KAGVTQTPRYLIKTRGQQVTLSCSPISGHRSVSWYQQTPGQGLQFLFEYFSETQRNKGNFPGRFSGRQFSNSRSEMNVSTLELGDSALYLCASRKKREFAYNEQFFGPGTRLTVL.

This clone was found a few times. The chain employs TRBV7-8 and TRBJ2-3, with 11 bases fitting TRBD1. V was clipped by 5 bases and J by 1 base; unmatched bases: 8. There are 17 residues in the CDR3. Germline CDR1 SGHVS, CDR2 FQNEAQ. CDR3 residues: CASSPLDRGRRTDTQYF. The CDR3 coding sequence is TGTGCCAGCAGCCCTCTGGACAGGGGGCGCCGCACAGATACGCAGTATTTT.

The chain links TRBV14 to TRBJ2-7; TRBD2 matches at 7 bases. The CDR3 has 14 residues. Per the germline V gene, CDR1 is SGHDN and CDR2 is FVKESK. The V segment lost 4 bases and the J segment 1 base; nucleotides outside the gene matches: 4. In DNA form, the CDR3 reads TGTGCCAGCAGCCTCCGGGACTATTCCTACGAGCAGTACTTC. This encodes CASSLRDYSYEQYF. Together with reference TRBV14 and TRBJ2-7, the CDR3 gives the full variable domain: EAGVTQFPSHSVIEKGQTVTLRCDPISGHDNLYWYRRVMGKEIKFLLHFVKESKQDESGMPNNRFLAERTGGTYSTLKVQPAELEDSGVYFCASSLRDYSYEQYFGPGTRLTVT.

V gene TRBV14 combines with J gene TRBJ1-2; tentative D call: TRBD1 (6 bases). Germline V gene data show CDR1 as SGHDN and CDR2 as FVKESK. Trimming cost V 4 bases and J 6 bases, with 12 bases left between them. CDR3 length equals 13 residues. The CDR3 spells CASSPNTGHGYTF. In DNA form, the CDR3 reads TGTGCCAGCAGCCCCAATACAGGGCATGGCTACACCTTC.

The rearrangement links TRBV9 to TRBJ1-1; 11 nucleotides align to TRBD1. The CDR3 totals 17 residues. Germline V CDR1 and CDR2: SGDLS, YYNGEE. V dropped 3 bases and J dropped 1; count of bases not matched to a gene: 8. DNA of the CDR3: TGTGCCAGCAGCGCCCGGACAGGGGGCAACAGGAACACTGAAGCTTTCTTT. Translating gives CASSARTGGNRNTEAFF.

Notes on this clone: Lacking the conserved final phenylalanine or tryptophan, this CDR3 likely reflects a read error. The genes are TRBV10-2 and TRBJ1-6, with a possible D match to TRBD1 (6 bases). Deletions cut 1 base from V and 7 bases from J, with 17 bases between. The CDR3 is 17 residues long. Germline loops: CDR1 WSHSY, CDR2 SAAADI. This chain's CDR3 is CASSEFTGSLQNSPLHL. In DNA form, the CDR3 reads TGCGCCAGCAGTGAGTTTACAGGGTCCCTTCAGAATTCACCCCTCCACCTT.

J is TRBJ1-2 and V is TRBV4-1, with D possibly TRBD1 on 6 matching bases. The germline V gene encodes CDR1 MGHRA and CDR2 YSYEKL. V was pared by 0 bases and J by 4 bases, with 12 bases between. The length of the CDR3 is 15 residues. CDR3 sequence reads: CASSQDGGHPYGYTF. The CDR3 DNA follows: TGCGCCAGCAGCCAAGATGGGGGACACCCCTATGGCTACACCTTC.

The chain's CDR3 is CASSLRSGGQETQYF. In nucleotides, the CDR3 is TGCGCCAGCAGCTTGAGGAGTGGGGGGCAAGAGACCCAGTACTTC. This chain joins TRBV5-1 and TRBJ2-5; tentative D call: TRBD2 (6 bases). Germline V gene data show CDR1 as SGHRS and CDR2 as YFSETQ. This CDR3 comprises 15 residues. Trimming removed 1 base at V and 2 bases at J, with 12 bases between.

The CDR3 nucleotides read TGTGCCACCAGCAGAGAGGGACAGAGCGAGAGTGAAAAACTGTTTTTT. Protein: CATSREGQSESEKLFF. The V and J genes are TRBV15 and TRBJ1-4, with 7 bases aligning to TRBD1. CDR1 LNHNV and CDR2 YYDKDF come from the germline V gene (reference sequence). V trimming: 0 bases; J trimming: 7 bases; junction bases outside the gene matches: 8. The CDR3 spans 16 residues.

The V call is TRBV6-5, the J call TRBJ1-5; D is undetermined. The CDR3 is 15 amino acids. Looked up from germline, CDR1 is MNHEY and CDR2 is SVGAGI. Trimming left V 2 bases short and J 4 bases short, with 12 bases between. CDR3 loop: CASSYNAGRNQPQHF. In nucleotides, the CDR3 is TGTGCCAGCAGTTACAATGCAGGTCGAAATCAGCCCCAGCATTTT.

Comments on this clone: The conserved final phenylalanine or tryptophan is absent from the CDR3, which likely points to a read error. The gene calls are TRBV5-1 and TRBJ1-6; a weak D match, TRBD1 (5 bases). Trimming removed 0 bases from V and 7 bases from J, with 5 bases in between. The CDR3 length is 13 residues. CDR1 and CDR2 from the germline V gene are SGHRS and YFSETQ. The CDR3 sequence: CASSLDRNSPLHL. The DNA of the CDR3 is TGCGCCAGCAGCTTGGACAGGAATTCACCCCTCCACCTT.

This chain connects TRBV4-2 to TRBJ2-4; tentative D call: TRBD1 (5 bases). Trimming removed 2 bases from V and 8 bases from J, with 16 bases in between. Germline V gives CDR1 LGHNA, CDR2 YNFKEQ. CDR3 size: 15 residues. CDR3 sequence reads: CASSQIVGPRDIQYF. Written as DNA, the CDR3 is TGTGCCAGCAGCCAAATAGTGGGGCCACGGGACATTCAGTACTTC.

The chain joins TRBV5-1 to TRBJ2-1; D is unclear. Germline lookup yields CDR1 SGHRS and CDR2 YFSETQ. The V end lost 0 bases, the J end lost 3 bases, and 13 bases lay between the germline ends. The CDR3 consists of 16 residues. The CDR3 region has the DNA TGCGCCAGCAGCTTGGGAGGAGAACTATACTACAATGAGCAGTTCTTC. This gives the protein CASSLGGELYYNEQFF.

The rearrangement links TRBV28 to TRBJ1-5, with a possible D match to TRBD1 (5 bases). V lost 6 bases, J lost 4 bases, and 19 bases lay in between. The germline CDR1 and CDR2 sequences are MDHEN and SYDVKM. The CDR3 is 16 amino acids. The CDR3: CASSPSPGTKNQPQHF. The CDR3, as DNA: TGTGCCAGCAGCCCATCCCCGGGGACTAAAAATCAGCCCCAGCATTTT.

The chain is built from TRBV7-9 and TRBJ2-7; the D is unclear. Germline values: CDR1 SEHNR, CDR2 FQNEAQ (reference sequence). V lost 2 bases, J lost 3 bases, and 11 bases lay in between. The CDR3 covers 14 residues. The CDR3 region is CASSLITADYEQYF. CDR3 sequence (DNA): TGTGCCAGCAGCTTAATCACGGCGGACTACGAGCAGTACTTC.

The chain uses TRBV7-9 and TRBJ1-2; 9 bases line up with TRBD1. This CDR3 comprises 15 residues. CDR1 SEHNR and CDR2 FQNEAQ come from the germline V gene (reference sequence). Trimming at V came to 5 bases and at J to 4 bases, leaving 8 bases not matched to a gene. The CDR3 is CASSTAVDRGYGYTF. The DNA for the CDR3 is TGTGCCAGCAGCACCGCGGTGGACAGGGGCTATGGCTACACCTTC.

The chain joins TRBV2 to TRBJ1-4, with D uncertain. CDR1 is SNHLY, CDR2 FYNNEI, per germline. The CDR3 consists of 12 residues. V lost 1 base and J 8 bases, leaving 5 bases between the germline ends. As DNA, the CDR3 is TGTGCCAGCAGTGAAGGCGGGGAAAAACTGTTTTTT. Translation: CASSEGGEKLFF.

The J gene is TRBJ2-1, the V gene TRBV5-1; 11 bases fit TRBD2. The germline gives CDR1 SGHRS, CDR2 YFSETQ. The CDR3 covers 16 residues. Trimming removed 3 bases from V and 2 bases from J; junction bases left unmatched: 4. CDR3 DNA sequence: TGCGCCAGCAGCTCCCGACTAGCGGGGCCCTACAATGAGCAGTTCTTC. Translation gives CASSSRLAGPYNEQFF.